What follows describes a single TCR beta chain. This clonotype showed up many times. Its specific antigen is unknown. Base qualities are not recorded, but no much larger clone differs from it by a single base. Stable Graves' hyperthyroidism was defined as no progression to ophthalmopathy during 18 months of follow-up. Hyperthyroidism patients were aged 18 to 65 years and newly diagnosed, with disease duration of less than 2 months. Any patient with an uncontrolled infection, another autoimmune disease, pregnancy or lactation was excluded. Clinical symptoms, serum thyroxine and TRAb, thyroid ultrasound, and orbital computed tomography formed the basis for the diagnoses. PBMCs were isolated from about 10 ml of fresh peripheral blood by Ficoll-Paque density gradient centrifugation. Total RNA was extracted with Trizol reagent, and quality was checked on an Agilent 2100 Bioanalyzer. Inclusive of the bounding cysteine and phenylalanine, the CDR3 is 17 residues long. Only the CDR3 part of the read is kept: 51 bases, read in frame from the first base. Compared with germline, V lacks 4 bases and J lacks 5 bases; bases without a gene match: 14. The germline V gene (reference sequence) specifies LGHDT as CDR1 and YNNKEL as CDR2.

The data were obtained in a study of T cells in Graves' hyperthyroidism and ophthalmopathy (dated 2019 in TCRdb). In the study overall: Peripheral blood samples were taken at initial diagnosis, before any treatment was given. A discovery cohort of roughly 96 patients, 43 with Graves' ophthalmopathy and 57 with stable Graves' hyperthyroidism, was used to find distinguishing TCR V-J signatures. The 75 to 100 discovery patients were randomly split 7:3 into training and test sets. The paper reports TCR Vbeta CDR3 sequencing of some 140 peripheral blood samples: approximately 43 ophthalmopathy, 75 to 80 hyperthyroidism and 17 progressor patients. After blood sampling, hyperthyroidism patients were treated with methimazole at a starting dose of 30 mg daily, and ophthalmopathy patients were treated with high-dose intravenous methylprednisolone. In addition, the study compared T-cell repertoires in thyroid tissue and in blood from six Graves' hyperthyroidism patients. An independent validation cohort of 18 to 20 hyperthyroidism patients and about 15 patients who later progressed to ophthalmopathy tested prospective prediction of ophthalmopathy.

On the study overall, not on this receptor specifically: Ophthalmopathy was separated from stable hyperthyroidism by a 13 V-J signature model, with roughly 88% sensitivity and about 81% specificity obtained in cross-validation and 80%/75% obtained in testing. Sample size was not statistically predetermined, and blinding of investigators to group allocation was not performed. During validation, the model predicted progression to ophthalmopathy a median of approximately 7 months ahead of onset, with around 70% sensitivity and about 72% specificity. Most expanded thyroid clonotypes (frequency above 0.001) were also detected in blood, suggesting blood repertoires may reflect thyroid immune responses.

TCR beta CDR3 regions were amplified from RNA transcripts. The first round of RT-PCR for the TCR CDR3 was performed with the HTBI primer set and the Qiagen OneStep RT-PCR kit. A second multiplex PCR round built the libraries, followed by size selection and purification. Paired-end sequencing of the libraries was performed with 100 bp reads on an Illumina HiSeq2000. The original pipeline was this. SOAPnuke was used to process the raw data, removing reads that contained adapters or uncalled bases, had a mean Phred below 15, or lacked an exact match to the constant primer or identifier. COPE v1.2.5 was used to merge the high-quality paired reads, and each unique nucleotide sequence was defined as a clonotype. MiTCR v1.1 was used to align the clonotypes against IMGT TRBV, TRBD and TRBJ reference segments. Analysis was restricted to V-J combinations with a frequency above 0.0001, which covered roughly 99% of repertoires. A TCS score was defined as the ratio of F50 (clonal expansion) to E x V (chaos), with BLOSUM62-based TCRdist applied between CDR3 peptides within each V-J. Welch's t-statistics and random forest reduced just over 500 V-J features to roughly 13, which were used in a naive Bayes classifier (R e1071). In-frame beta chains were kept once TCRdb had trimmed the public reads at Q25 with fastp and called clones with MiXCR. Under each unique CDR3 protein, matching rows form one entry showing the most common genes and DNA. Here the V and J calls rest on TCRdb's processing, not on the authors' analysis. This sample comprises a few hundred thousand distinct CDR3 sequences, around a sixth of them detected only once. The ten biggest clones cover about 7% of the sample.

The V and J segments used are TRBV3-1 and TRBJ2-1, with 7 central nucleotides matching TRBD2. Material for sequencing was blood. The TCR comes from a woman aged 25 to 39 with Graves' hyperthyroidism. The nucleotides are TGTGCCAGCAGCCCGTTAAACCGGGACTACGGCGACAATGAGCAGTTCTTC. It is translated as CASSPLNRDYGDNEQFF.